The source of this T cell receptor beta chain is a study of blood T cell repertoires in COVID-19. Study information: Some COVID-19 samples were acute and others convalescent; all came from the United States, Italy and Spain.

The protocol was immunoSEQ multiplex PCR, while the TCRdb copy is restricted to in-frame clones and leaves out a portion. The repertoire holds 200,000 to 250,000 clones, roughly 87% seen once, with 1.5% to 2% in the top ten. J was trimmed by 7 bases and V by 4 bases; bases with no gene match: 5. CDR3 length equals 14 residues. Germline V lookup: CDR1 MDHEN, CDR2 SYDVKM. This clonotype was sampled from a man aged 35 to 55 with active or convalescent COVID-19. Sequencing was performed on peripheral blood. V usage is TRBV28 and J usage is TRBJ1-4; 8 positions agree with TRBD1. CDR3 coding DNA: TGTGCCAGCAGTTCCCAGGACAGGGCTGAAAAACTGTTTTTT. This codes for CASSSQDRAEKLFF.